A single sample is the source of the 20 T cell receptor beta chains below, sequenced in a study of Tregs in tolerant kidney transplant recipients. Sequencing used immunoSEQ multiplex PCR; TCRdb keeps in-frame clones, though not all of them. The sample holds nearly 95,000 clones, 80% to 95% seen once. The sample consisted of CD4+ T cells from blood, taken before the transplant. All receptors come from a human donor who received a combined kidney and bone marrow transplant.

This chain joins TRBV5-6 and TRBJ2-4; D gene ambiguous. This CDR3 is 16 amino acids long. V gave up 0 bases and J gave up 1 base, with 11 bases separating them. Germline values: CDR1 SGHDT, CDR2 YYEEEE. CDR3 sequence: CASSLVADRAKNIQYF. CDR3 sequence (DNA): TGTGCCAGCAGCTTGGTTGCGGATAGGGCCAAAAACATTCAGTACTTC.

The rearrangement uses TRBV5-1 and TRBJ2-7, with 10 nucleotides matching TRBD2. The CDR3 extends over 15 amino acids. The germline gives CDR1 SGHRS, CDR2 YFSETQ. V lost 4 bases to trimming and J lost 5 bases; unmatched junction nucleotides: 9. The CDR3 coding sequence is TGCGCCAGCAGCCCCCTCTCTAGCGGGAGAAACGAGCAGTACTTC. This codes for CASSPLSSGRNEQYF.

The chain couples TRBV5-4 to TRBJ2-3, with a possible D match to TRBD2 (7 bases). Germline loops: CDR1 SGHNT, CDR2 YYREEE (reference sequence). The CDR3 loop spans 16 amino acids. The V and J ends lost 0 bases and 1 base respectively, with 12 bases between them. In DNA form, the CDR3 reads TGTGCCAGCAGCTTGGATGGGGGGGGCGGCACAGATACGCAGTATTTT. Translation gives CASSLDGGGGTDTQYF. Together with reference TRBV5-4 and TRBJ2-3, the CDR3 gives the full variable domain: ETGVTQSPTHLIKTRGQQVTLRCSSQSGHNTVSWYQQALGQGPQFIFQYYREEENGRGNFPPRFSGLQFPNYSSELNVNALELDDSALYLCASSLDGGGGTDTQYFGPGTRLTVL.

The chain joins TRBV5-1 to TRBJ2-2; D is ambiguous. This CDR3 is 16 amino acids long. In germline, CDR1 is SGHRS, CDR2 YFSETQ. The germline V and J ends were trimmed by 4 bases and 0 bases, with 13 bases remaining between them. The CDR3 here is CASSPIRIANTGELFF. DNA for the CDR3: TGCGCCAGCAGCCCCATCAGGATCGCGAACACCGGGGAGCTGTTTTTT. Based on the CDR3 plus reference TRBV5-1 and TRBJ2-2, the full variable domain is KAGVTQTPRYLIKTRGQQVTLSCSPISGHRSVSWYQQTPGQGLQFLFEYFSETQRNKGNFPGRFSGRQFSNSRSEMNVSTLELGDSALYLCASSPIRIANTGELFFGEGSRLTVL.

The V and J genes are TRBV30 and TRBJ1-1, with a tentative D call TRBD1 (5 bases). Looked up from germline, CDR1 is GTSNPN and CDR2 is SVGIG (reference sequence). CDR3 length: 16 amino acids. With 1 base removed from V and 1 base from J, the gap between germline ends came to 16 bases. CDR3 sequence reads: CAWSEPGPSGNTEAFF. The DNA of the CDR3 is TGTGCCTGGAGTGAACCAGGGCCATCAGGGAACACTGAAGCTTTCTTT.

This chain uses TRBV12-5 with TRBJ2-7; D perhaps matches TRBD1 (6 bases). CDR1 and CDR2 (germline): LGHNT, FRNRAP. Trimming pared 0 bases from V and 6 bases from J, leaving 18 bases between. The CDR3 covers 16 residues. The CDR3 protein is CASGLVTRDKGSEQYF. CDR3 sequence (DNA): TGTGCTAGTGGTTTGGTAACTCGGGACAAAGGGAGCGAGCAGTACTTC.

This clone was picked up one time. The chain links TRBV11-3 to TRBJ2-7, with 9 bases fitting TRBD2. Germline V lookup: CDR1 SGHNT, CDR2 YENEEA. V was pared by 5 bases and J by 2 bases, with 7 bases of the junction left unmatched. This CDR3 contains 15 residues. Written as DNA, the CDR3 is TGTGCCAGCAGCCCCGGGTTAGCGGGAGCCTACGAGCAGTACTTC. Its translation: CASSPGLAGAYEQYF.

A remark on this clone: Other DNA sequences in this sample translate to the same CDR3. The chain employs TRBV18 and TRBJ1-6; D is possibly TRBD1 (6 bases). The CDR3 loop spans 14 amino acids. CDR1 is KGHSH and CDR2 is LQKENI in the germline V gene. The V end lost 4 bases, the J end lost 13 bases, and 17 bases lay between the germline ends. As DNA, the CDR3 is TGTGCCAGCTCACTCGACAGGATAAGCTCCCCCCTCCACTTT. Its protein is CASSLDRISSPLHF. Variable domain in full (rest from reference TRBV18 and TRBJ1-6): NAGVMQNPRHLVRRRGQEARLRCSPMKGHSHVYWYRQLPEEGLKFMVYLQKENIIDESGMPKERFSAEFPKEGPSILRIQQVVRGDSAAYFCASSLDRISSPLHFGNGTRLTVT.

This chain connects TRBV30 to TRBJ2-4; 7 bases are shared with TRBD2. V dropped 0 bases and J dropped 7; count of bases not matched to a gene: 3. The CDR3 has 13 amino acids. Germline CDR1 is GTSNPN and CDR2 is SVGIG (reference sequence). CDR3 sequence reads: CAWSVAGRNIQYF. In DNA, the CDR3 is TGTGCCTGGAGTGTAGCGGGACGGAACATTCAGTACTTC.

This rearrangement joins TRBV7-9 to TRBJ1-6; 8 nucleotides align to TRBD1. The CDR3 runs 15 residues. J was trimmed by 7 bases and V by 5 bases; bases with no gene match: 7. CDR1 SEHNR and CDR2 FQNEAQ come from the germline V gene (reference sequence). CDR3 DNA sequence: TGTGCCAGCAGCGACGGACAGGGACTAAATTCACCCCTCCACTTT. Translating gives CASSDGQGLNSPLHF. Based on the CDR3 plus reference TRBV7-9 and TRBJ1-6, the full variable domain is DTGVSQNPRHKITKRGQNVTFRCDPISEHNRLYWYRQTLGQGPEFLTYFQNEAQLEKSRLLSDRFSAERPKGSFSTLEIQRTEQGDSAMYLCASSDGQGLNSPLHFGNGTRLTVT.

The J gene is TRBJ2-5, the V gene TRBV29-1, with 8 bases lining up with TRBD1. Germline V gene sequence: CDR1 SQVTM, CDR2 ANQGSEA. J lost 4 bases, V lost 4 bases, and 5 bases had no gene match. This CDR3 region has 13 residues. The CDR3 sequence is CSVGGQGGETQYF. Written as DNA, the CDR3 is TGCAGCGTTGGAGGACAGGGCGGAGAGACCCAGTACTTC.

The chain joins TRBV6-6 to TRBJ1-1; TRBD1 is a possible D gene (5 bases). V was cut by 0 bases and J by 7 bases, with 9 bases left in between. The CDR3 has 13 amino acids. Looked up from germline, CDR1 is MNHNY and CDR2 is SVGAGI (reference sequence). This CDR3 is CASSYSKDIEAFF. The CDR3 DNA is TGTGCCAGCAGTTACTCGAAGGACATTGAAGCTTTCTTT.

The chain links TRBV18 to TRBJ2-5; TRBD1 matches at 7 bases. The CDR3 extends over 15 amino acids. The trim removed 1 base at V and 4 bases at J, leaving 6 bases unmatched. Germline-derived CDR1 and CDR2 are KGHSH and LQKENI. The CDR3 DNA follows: TGTGCCAGCTCACCACGAACACAGGGGCGAGAGACCCAGTACTTC. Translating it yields CASSPRTQGRETQYF. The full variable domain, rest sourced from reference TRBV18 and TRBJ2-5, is NAGVMQNPRHLVRRRGQEARLRCSPMKGHSHVYWYRQLPEEGLKFMVYLQKENIIDESGMPKERFSAEFPKEGPSILRIQQVVRGDSAAYFCASSPRTQGRETQYFGPGTRLLVL.

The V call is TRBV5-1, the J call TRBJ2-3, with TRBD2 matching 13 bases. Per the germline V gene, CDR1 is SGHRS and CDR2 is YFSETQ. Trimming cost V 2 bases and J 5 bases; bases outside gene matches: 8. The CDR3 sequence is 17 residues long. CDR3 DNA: TGCGCCAGCAGCTTATTCGGGACTAGCGGGGCTCTAGATACGCAGTATTTT. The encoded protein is CASSLFGTSGALDTQYF.

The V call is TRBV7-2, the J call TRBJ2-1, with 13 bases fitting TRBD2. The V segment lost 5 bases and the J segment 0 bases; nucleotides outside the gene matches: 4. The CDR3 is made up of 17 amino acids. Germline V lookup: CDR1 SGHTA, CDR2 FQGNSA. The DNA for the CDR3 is TGTGCCAGCAGCCCACGGACTAGCGGGAGCTCCTACAATGAGCAGTTCTTC. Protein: CASSPRTSGSSYNEQFF.

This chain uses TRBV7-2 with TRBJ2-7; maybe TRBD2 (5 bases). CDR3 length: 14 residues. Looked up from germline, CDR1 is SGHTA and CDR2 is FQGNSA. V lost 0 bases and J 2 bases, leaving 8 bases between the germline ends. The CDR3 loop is CASSLAVGAYEQYF. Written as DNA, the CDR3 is TGTGCCAGCAGCTTAGCTGTCGGGGCCTACGAGCAGTACTTC.

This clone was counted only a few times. As DNA, the CDR3 is TGTGCCAGCAGCTCCTGGGCGGGGGATGGCTACACCTTC. Translated: CASSSWAGDGYTF. The chain recombines TRBV7-6 with TRBJ1-2; possible D gene TRBD1, 5 bases. The CDR3 runs 13 residues. Trimming removed 4 bases at V and 6 bases at J, with 12 bases between. Looked up from germline, CDR1 is SGHVS and CDR2 is FNYEAQ.

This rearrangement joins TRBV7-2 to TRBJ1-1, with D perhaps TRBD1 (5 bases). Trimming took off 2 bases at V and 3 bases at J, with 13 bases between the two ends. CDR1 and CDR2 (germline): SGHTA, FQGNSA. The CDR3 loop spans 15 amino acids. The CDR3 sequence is CASSLQGGRDTEAFF. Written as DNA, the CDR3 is TGTGCCAGCAGCTTACAGGGAGGTAGGGACACTGAAGCTTTCTTT.

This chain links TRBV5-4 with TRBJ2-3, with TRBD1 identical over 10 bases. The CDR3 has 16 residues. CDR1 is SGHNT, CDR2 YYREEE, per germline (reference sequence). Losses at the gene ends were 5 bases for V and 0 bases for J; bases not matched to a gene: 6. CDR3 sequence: CASRRTGGLSTDTQYF. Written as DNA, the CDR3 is TGTGCCAGCAGGCGGACAGGGGGTCTGAGCACAGATACGCAGTATTTT.

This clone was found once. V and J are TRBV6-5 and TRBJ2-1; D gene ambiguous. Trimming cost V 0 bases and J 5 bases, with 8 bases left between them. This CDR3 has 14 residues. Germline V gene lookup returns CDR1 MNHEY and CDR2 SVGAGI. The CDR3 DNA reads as TGTGCCAGCAGTTACTCGAGAGCAAACAATGAGCAGTTCTTC. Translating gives CASSYSRANNEQFF.